This paragraph covers one TCR beta chain sequence. The antigen remains unidentified. Using immunoSEQ multiplex PCR, the repertoire was profiled, and TCRdb retains in-frame clones only, with some absent. The table lists under 70,000 clones, approximately 86% of them singletons. This CDR3 is 15 amino acids long. The ends lost 5 bases at V and 3 bases at J; junction bases unmatched: 7. CDR1 is KGHSH and CDR2 is LQKENI in the germline V gene. These data are taken from a study of OX40 agonist ivuxolimab in advanced cancers. Background on the study: Antecedent anti-PD-1, anti-PD-L1 or anti-CTLA-4 therapy was permissible, with under 50% having received some. Study results and limitations: Clonal expansion from baseline to week 6 occurred in both CD4+ and CD8+ T cells. Relatively little clonal expansion, among the lowest observed, appeared in partial responders at 0.1-3.0 mg/kg. Averaged across samples, CD8+ T cells carried more expanded clones than CD4+ did.

The sequenced sample was CD4+ or CD8+ T cells sorted from blood, obtained in a trial of the OX40 agonist ivuxolimab. This TCR was sampled from an adult with an advanced solid tumor such as melanoma, head and neck, liver or kidney cancer. V and J are TRBV18 and TRBJ2-7; 10 nucleotides agree with TRBD1. CDR3 loop: CASSSGQGEGYEQYF. The CDR3, as DNA: TGTGCCAGCTCATCCGGACAGGGGGAGGGCTACGAGCAGTACTTC. The whole variable domain, remainder taken from reference TRBV18 and TRBJ2-7, is NAGVMQNPRHLVRRRGQEARLRCSPMKGHSHVYWYRQLPEEGLKFMVYLQKENIIDESGMPKERFSAEFPKEGPSILRIQQVVRGDSAAYFCASSSGQGEGYEQYFGPGTRLTVT.